The present T cell receptor (beta chain) was sequenced within a study of CD8+ T cells in alopecia areata. Study-wide background: Tofacitinib dosing lasted 6 to 18 months, which was then followed by 6 months off drug.

A remark on this clone: The antigen is unknown.

Findings and caveats of the study: Tofacitinib significantly lowered scalp clonality and expanded CD8+ clones among the top 100. Although TCR sharing was seen in mice, sharing across patients was less clear, possibly for HLA-related reasons.

The treatment denotes: oral pan-JAK inhibitor, 5-10 mg twice daily. Sequencing templates came from extracted RNA that was reverse transcribed into cDNA. The repertoire was sequenced with immunoSEQ multiplex PCR; TCRdb's copy has only in-frame clones and lacks some. The table shows around 110,000 clones, with over 80% occurring only once. The receptor was isolated from a human donor with alopecia areata. The sequenced sample was CD8+ T cells sorted from blood, obtained at week 24, from a patient treated with tofacitinib.

The CDR3, as DNA: TGTGCCAGCAGCCTAGCCGGGACAGGGGCCGGTGGCTACACCTTC. Translation gives CASSLAGTGAGGYTF. This chain uses TRBV14 with TRBJ1-2, with 10 bases aligning to TRBD1. There are 15 residues in the CDR3. Germline lookup yields CDR1 SGHDN and CDR2 FVKESK. The ends lost 4 bases at V and 7 bases at J; junction bases unmatched: 9.